The 14 T cell receptor beta chains below were found in one sample sequenced in a study of blood T cell repertoires in COVID-19. Here immunoSEQ multiplex PCR was the method, and the copy in TCRdb shows in-frame clones only, minus some. This sample yields about 140,000 clones, of which approximately 86% are seen a single time; roughly 8% belongs to the top ten. Sequencing input: peripheral blood. These receptors originate from a woman aged 60-75 years with acute or convalescent COVID-19.

The rearrangement joins TRBV6-6 to TRBJ1-6; maybe TRBD1 (6 bases). The V gene's germline CDR1 is MNHNY and CDR2 SVGAGI (reference sequence). There are 15 residues in the CDR3. V gave up 0 bases and J gave up 13 bases, with 16 bases separating them. For the CDR3, the DNA is TGTGCCAGCAGTTACTCGGGACATACCACTGGGCCCCTCCACTTT. Translating gives CASSYSGHTTGPLHF.

This clone was detected a few times. The chain joins TRBV6-6 to TRBJ1-5, with D tentatively TRBD1 (6 bases). Germline V gives CDR1 MNHNY, CDR2 SVGAGI (reference sequence). The CDR3 contains 14 residues. Trimming shortened V by 3 bases and J by 4 bases, and 10 bases separated the two germline ends. CDR3 in DNA: TGTGCCAGCAGTTATTTAGGGGGTAATCAGCCCCAGCATTTT. As protein: CASSYLGGNQPQHF.

The chain employs TRBV12-5 and TRBJ2-1; D gene unclear. CDR3 size: 13 residues. Trimming took off 5 bases at V and 0 bases at J, with 5 bases between the two ends. Germline assignment: CDR1 LGHNT and CDR2 FRNRAP. The CDR3 region is CASGPSSYNEQFF. The CDR3 DNA reads as TGTGCTAGTGGTCCGAGCTCCTACAATGAGCAGTTCTTC.

This sequence joins TRBV7-2 and TRBJ2-3; maybe TRBD2 (5 bases). The CDR3 contains 15 residues. In germline, CDR1 is SGHTA, CDR2 FQGNSA. V dropped 5 bases and J dropped 14 bases, with 26 bases sitting between them. CDR3 coding DNA: TGTGCCAGCAGCGCTCGGGATAGGGCTTCCGCCGGTCCGTATTTT. Amino acid sequence: CASSARDRASAGPYF.

V gene TRBV30 combines with J gene TRBJ1-5; no clear D. V was clipped by 0 bases and J by 3 bases, with 6 bases between them. Germline-derived CDR1 and CDR2 are GTSNPN and SVGIG (reference sequence). The CDR3 length is 13 residues. CDR3 amino acids: CAWSVQSNQPQHF. CDR3 in DNA: TGTGCCTGGAGTGTTCAGTCCAATCAGCCCCAGCATTTT.

This clone appeared a single time. The chain uses TRBV4-1 and TRBJ2-3; D is ambiguous. V lost 4 bases and J lost 6, with 11 bases in between. Germline loops: CDR1 MGHRA, CDR2 YSYEKL. The CDR3 length is 13 residues. In DNA, the CDR3 is TGCGCCAGCAGCCCCGCGAGCCGGGATACGCAGTATTTT. Its protein product is CASSPASRDTQYF.

V usage is TRBV28 and J usage is TRBJ2-3; 9 bases are shared with TRBD1. There are 16 residues in the CDR3. J gave up 3 bases and V 5 bases, and 9 bases lay outside the gene matches. The germline V gene has CDR1 MDHEN and CDR2 SYDVKM. The CDR3 bases are TGTGCCAGCAGTCCGGGACAGGGTGGAAAGACAGATACGCAGTATTTT. Protein product: CASSPGQGGKTDTQYF.

In this sample, this clone turned up once. In DNA form, the CDR3 reads TGTGCCAGCAGCCGGGACAGCGCAGGGCCGGGCAATCAGCCCCAGCATTTT. This gives the protein CASSRDSAGPGNQPQHF. The chain combines TRBV3-1 (or the pseudogene TRBV3-2) with TRBJ1-5; 7 nucleotides match TRBD1. This CDR3 is 17 amino acids long. Germline CDR1 reads LGHDT; CDR2 reads YNNKEL (reference sequence). J lost 2 bases, V lost 4 bases, and 11 bases had no gene match.

This clone was seen a few times. The chain is built from TRBV12-2 and TRBJ2-1; the table's TRBD2 call for D was not verified on the DNA. TRBV12-2 is flagged as a pseudogene. The CDR3 has 17 residues. In nucleotides, the CDR3 is TGTGCAAGTCGCTCTAGGGTGAGGTGGAGGACCTACAATGAGCAGTTCTTC. It is translated as CASRSRVRWRTYNEQFF.

CDR3 region: CASSETGDGYTF. In DNA form, the CDR3 reads TGTGCCAGCAGTGAAACAGGGGATGGCTACACCTTC. The chain carries TRBV6-1 and TRBJ1-2, with 7 bases lining up with TRBD1. The CDR3 consists of 12 residues. The germline gives CDR1 MNHNS, CDR2 SASEGT. Losses at the gene ends were 2 bases for V and 6 bases for J; bases not matched to a gene: 0.

The chain couples TRBV19 to TRBJ2-7; 10 bases fit TRBD1. After removal of 3 bases from V and 4 bases from J, the junction contained 12 bases not matched to a gene. Per the germline V gene, CDR1 is LNHDA and CDR2 is SQIVND (reference sequence). The CDR3 totals 17 residues. The CDR3 nucleotides are TGTGCCAGTAGTATCCTCTTCCGGGACAGGGGCGCGTACGAGCAGTACTTC. It encodes CASSILFRDRGAYEQYF.

This clone was seen ten or more times. V is TRBV3-1 (or the pseudogene TRBV3-2) and J is TRBJ2-3, with 7 bases that match TRBD2. The ends lost 1 base at V and 0 bases at J; junction bases unmatched: 7. Germline-derived CDR1 and CDR2 are LGHDT and YNNKEL (reference sequence). The CDR3 has 17 amino acids. The CDR3: CASSQGSSGSSTDTQYF. The CDR3 region has the DNA TGTGCCAGCAGCCAAGGTTCTAGCGGATCTAGCACAGATACGCAGTATTTT.

J is TRBJ2-1 and V is TRBV7-2, with a tentative D call TRBD2 (6 bases). CDR1 SGHTA and CDR2 FQGNSA come from the germline V gene. The CDR3 runs 16 residues. Trimming cost V 1 base and J 4 bases, with 14 bases left between them. The CDR3 DNA reads as TGTGCCAGCAGCTTAGTGGGGGGACTCCCATACAATGAGCAGTTCTTC. It encodes CASSLVGGLPYNEQFF.

This clone appeared a single time. The rearrangement links TRBV5-1 to TRBJ2-5; the match to TRBD1 covers 7 bases. V lost 3 bases and J lost 5; bases outside the gene matches: 13. CDR1 is SGHRS and CDR2 is YFSETQ in the germline V gene. The CDR3 has 16 amino acids. The CDR3 loop is CASSSIPGGVAETQYF. CDR3 DNA sequence: TGCGCCAGCAGCTCCATTCCAGGGGGAGTGGCCGAGACCCAGTACTTC.